One and the same sample provided the 8 T cell receptor beta chains below, sequenced in a study of preoperative IRX-2 immunotherapy in early breast cancer (dated by TCRdb to between 2018 and 2021). The sample's treatment or condition label is to be understood as: preoperative locoregional IRX-2 cytokine immunotherapy. The protocol used for the library was the immunoSEQ multiplex PCR assay. Sourced from immuneACCESS, this table was stored by TCRdb with only in-frame sequences that have V and J called. A share of the clones is absent; for the studies checked, an unresolved V gene accounts for under half, and the remainder has no known explanation. This sample comprises around 39,000 clones, approximately 94% of them detected only once. The ten top clones hold roughly 1.6% of the sample. This specimen was tumor tissue, taken after IRX-2 immunotherapy. Every receptor here comes from a human donor with breast cancer.

This rearrangement joins TRBV15 to TRBJ2-5, with unresolved D. The germline CDR1 and CDR2 sequences are LNHNV and YYDKDF (reference sequence). CDR3 length: 12 residues. V was shortened by 6 bases and J by 5 bases, with 10 bases between the two germline ends. Here the CDR3 reads CATRAVGETQYF. In nucleotides, the CDR3 is TGTGCCACCAGGGCGGTTGGGGAGACCCAGTACTTC.

The CDR3 region has the DNA TGCGCCAGCAGCTTCGGGCCTAGCACAACCGGGGAGCTGTTTTTT. Translating gives CASSFGPSTTGELFF. The chain joins TRBV5-1 to TRBJ2-2; a possible D gene is TRBD2 (5 bases). The V gene's germline CDR1 is SGHRS and CDR2 YFSETQ. The CDR3 has 15 amino acids. The germline V and J ends were trimmed by 2 bases and 5 bases, with 13 bases remaining between them.

The genes are TRBV4-3 and TRBJ2-1; 12 bases align to TRBD2. CDR3 length equals 21 residues. J lost 7 bases, V lost 3 bases, and 22 bases had no gene match. Per germline, CDR1 LGHNA and CDR2 YSLEER. CDR3 amino acids: CASSHIPGLAGRGLPCNEQFF. The CDR3 DNA reads TGCGCCAGCAGCCACATCCCAGGACTAGCGGGGCGCGGTCTGCCCTGTAATGAGCAGTTCTTC.

The chain is built from TRBV4-2 and TRBJ2-1; 9 bases match TRBD2. The germline V gene has CDR1 LGHNA and CDR2 YNFKEQ. J lost 9 bases, V lost 3 bases, and 9 bases had no gene match. The CDR3 contains 15 residues. The CDR3 nucleotides read TGTGCCAGCAGCCAGCCCACAATAGCGGGAGTTGAGCAGTTCTTC. It yields the protein CASSQPTIAGVEQFF.

The J gene is TRBJ2-3, the V gene TRBV4-3, with TRBD2 identical over 8 bases. CDR1 is LGHNA, CDR2 YSLEER, per germline. Trimming at V came to 0 bases and at J to 2 bases, leaving 4 bases not matched to a gene. The CDR3 consists of 16 residues. The CDR3 here is CASSQDLAGITDTQYF. The CDR3 DNA reads as TGCGCCAGCAGCCAAGACTTAGCGGGGATCACAGATACGCAGTATTTT.

This clone was seen more than once but under ten times. Here the CDR3 DNA reads TGCAGCGTTGGAGGGGTCCAGGGAGAGCTGTTTTTT. Its protein is CSVGGVQGELFF. This sequence joins TRBV29-1 and TRBJ2-2, with D possibly called TRBD1 or TRBD2 (5 bases each). This CDR3 comprises 12 residues. Between the trimmed V and J ends, which lost 4 bases and 11 bases, there was a span of 14 bases. CDR1 and CDR2 (germline): SQVTM, ANQGSEA.

A single count supports this clone. Within the sample, other DNA sequences also encode this same CDR3. V gene TRBV30 combines with J gene TRBJ1-5, with D perhaps matching TRBD1 (5 bases). From germline, CDR1 is GTSNPN and CDR2 SVGIG (reference sequence). Deletions cut 0 bases from V and 4 bases from J, with 7 bases between. This CDR3 is 13 amino acids long. The CDR3 reads CAWSVKGNQPQHF. For the CDR3, the DNA is TGTGCCTGGAGTGTGAAGGGGAATCAGCCCCAGCATTTT.

This clone was detected once. The V and J genes are TRBV10-3 and TRBJ1-3; tentatively, D is TRBD1 (6 bases). The CDR3 runs 17 residues. The V gene lost 0 bases and the J gene lost 0 bases, with 12 bases spanning the gap. Per germline, CDR1 ENHRY and CDR2 SYGVKD. The CDR3 region is CAISESLGGSSGNTIYF. The CDR3 DNA reads as TGTGCCATCAGTGAGTCTTTGGGGGGCAGCTCTGGAAACACCATATATTTT.